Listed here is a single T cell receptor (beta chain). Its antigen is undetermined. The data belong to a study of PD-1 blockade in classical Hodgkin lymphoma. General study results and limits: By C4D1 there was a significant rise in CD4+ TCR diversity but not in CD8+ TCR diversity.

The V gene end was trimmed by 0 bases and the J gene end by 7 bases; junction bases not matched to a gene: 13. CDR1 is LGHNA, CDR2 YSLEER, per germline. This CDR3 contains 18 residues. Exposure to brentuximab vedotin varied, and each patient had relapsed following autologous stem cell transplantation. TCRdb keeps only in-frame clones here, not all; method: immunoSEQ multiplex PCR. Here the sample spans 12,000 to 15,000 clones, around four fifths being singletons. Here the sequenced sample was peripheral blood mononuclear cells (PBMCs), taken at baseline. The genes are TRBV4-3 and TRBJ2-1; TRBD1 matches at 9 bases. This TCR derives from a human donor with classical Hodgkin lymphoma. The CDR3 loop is CASSQDHWADRGLNEQFF. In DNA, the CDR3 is TGCGCCAGCAGCCAAGATCATTGGGCGGACAGGGGATTGAATGAGCAGTTCTTC.